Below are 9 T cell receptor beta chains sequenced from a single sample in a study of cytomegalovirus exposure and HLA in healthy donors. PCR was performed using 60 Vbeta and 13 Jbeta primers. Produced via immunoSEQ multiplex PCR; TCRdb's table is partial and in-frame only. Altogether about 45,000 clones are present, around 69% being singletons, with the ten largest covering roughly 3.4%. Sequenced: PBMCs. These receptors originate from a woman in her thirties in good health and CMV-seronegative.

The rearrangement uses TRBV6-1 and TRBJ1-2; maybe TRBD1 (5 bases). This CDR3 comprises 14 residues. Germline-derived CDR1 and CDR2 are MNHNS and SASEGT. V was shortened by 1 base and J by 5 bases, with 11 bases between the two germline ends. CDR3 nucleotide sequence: TGTGCCAGCAGTGAAGTCTGGGGGGGGTATGGCTACACCTTC. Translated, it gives CASSEVWGGYGYTF.

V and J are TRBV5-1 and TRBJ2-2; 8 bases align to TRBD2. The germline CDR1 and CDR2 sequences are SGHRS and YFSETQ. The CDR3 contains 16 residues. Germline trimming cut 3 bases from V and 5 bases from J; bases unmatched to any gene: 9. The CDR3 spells CASSSGSGILTGELFF. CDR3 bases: TGCGCCAGCAGCTCCGGTAGCGGGATTCTGACCGGGGAGCTGTTTTTT.

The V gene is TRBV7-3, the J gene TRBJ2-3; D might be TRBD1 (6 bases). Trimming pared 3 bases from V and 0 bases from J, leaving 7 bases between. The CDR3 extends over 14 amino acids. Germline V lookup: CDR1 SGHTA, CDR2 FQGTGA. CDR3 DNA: TGTGCCAGCAGCTTGGGGGCTAGCACAGATACGCAGTATTTT. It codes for CASSLGASTDTQYF.

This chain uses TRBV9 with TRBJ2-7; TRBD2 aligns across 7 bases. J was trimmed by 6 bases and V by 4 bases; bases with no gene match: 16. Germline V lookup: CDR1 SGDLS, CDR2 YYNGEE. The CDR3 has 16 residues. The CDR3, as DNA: TGTGCCAGCAGCCCCCTTCGGACTAGTCTGGACGGCGAGCAGTACTTC. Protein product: CASSPLRTSLDGEQYF. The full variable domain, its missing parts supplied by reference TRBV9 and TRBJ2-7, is DSGVTQTPKHLITATGQRVTLRCSPRSGDLSVYWYQQSLDQGLQFLIQYYNGEERAKGNILERFSAQQFPDLHSELNLSSLELGDSALYFCASSPLRTSLDGEQYFGPGTRLTVT.

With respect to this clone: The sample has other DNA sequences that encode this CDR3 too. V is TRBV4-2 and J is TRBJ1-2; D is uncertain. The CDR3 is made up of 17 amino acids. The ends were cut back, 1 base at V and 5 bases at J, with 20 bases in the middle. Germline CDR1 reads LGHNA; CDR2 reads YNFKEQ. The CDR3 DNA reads TGTGCCAGCAGCCAAGCGAGGGAAGCAACACTCCTTTATGGCTACACCTTC. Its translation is CASSQAREATLLYGYTF.

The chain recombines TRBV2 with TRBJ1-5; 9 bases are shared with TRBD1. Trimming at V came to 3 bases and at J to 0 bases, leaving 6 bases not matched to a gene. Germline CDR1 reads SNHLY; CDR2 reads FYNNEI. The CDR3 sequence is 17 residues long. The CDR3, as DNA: TGTGCCAGCAGTGAGGACAGGGGATGGTATAGCAATCAGCCCCAGCATTTT. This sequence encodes CASSEDRGWYSNQPQHF. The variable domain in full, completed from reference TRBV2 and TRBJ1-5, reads EPEVTQTPSHQVTQMGQEVILRCVPISNHLYFYWYRQILGQKVEFLVSFYNNEISEKSEIFDDQFSVERPDGSNFTLKIRSTKLEDSAMYFCASSEDRGWYSNQPQHFGDGTRLSIL.

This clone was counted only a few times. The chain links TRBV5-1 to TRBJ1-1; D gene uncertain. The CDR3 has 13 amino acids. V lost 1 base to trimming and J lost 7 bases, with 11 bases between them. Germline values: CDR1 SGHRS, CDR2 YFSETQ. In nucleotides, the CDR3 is TGCGCCAGCAGCTTGCAGACACACCATGAAGCTTTCTTT. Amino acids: CASSLQTHHEAFF.

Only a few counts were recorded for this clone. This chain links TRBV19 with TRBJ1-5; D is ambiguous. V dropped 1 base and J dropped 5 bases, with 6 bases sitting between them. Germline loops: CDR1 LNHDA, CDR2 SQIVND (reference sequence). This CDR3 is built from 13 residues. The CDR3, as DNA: TGTGCCAGTAGTATAGCCCCTGATCAGCCCCAGCATTTT. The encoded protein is CASSIAPDQPQHF.

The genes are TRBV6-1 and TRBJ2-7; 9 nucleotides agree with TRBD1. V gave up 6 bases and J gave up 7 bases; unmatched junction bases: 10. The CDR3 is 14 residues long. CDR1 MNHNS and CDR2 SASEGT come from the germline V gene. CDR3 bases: TGTGCCAGCAGCCCCTCGGGACAGGGTCGGGAGCAGTACTTC. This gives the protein CASSPSGQGREQYF.